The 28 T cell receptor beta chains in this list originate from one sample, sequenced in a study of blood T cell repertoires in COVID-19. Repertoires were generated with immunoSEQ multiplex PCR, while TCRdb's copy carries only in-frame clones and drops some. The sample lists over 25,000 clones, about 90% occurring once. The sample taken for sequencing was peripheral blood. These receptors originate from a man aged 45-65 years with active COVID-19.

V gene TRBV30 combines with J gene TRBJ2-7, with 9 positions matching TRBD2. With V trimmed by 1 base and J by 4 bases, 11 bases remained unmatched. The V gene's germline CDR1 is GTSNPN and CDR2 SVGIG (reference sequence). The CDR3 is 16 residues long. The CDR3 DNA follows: TGTGCCTGGAGTGATCCGCGGGGGGGCCGGAGATACGAGCAGTACTTC. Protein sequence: CAWSDPRGGRRYEQYF.

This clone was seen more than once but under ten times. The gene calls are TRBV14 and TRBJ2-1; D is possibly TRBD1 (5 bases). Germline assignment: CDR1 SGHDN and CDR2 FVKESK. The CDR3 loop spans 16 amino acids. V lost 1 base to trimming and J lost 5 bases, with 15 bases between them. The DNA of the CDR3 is TGTGCCAGCAGCCAAGTGGCAGGGTCCCCCCACAATGAGCAGTTCTTC. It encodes CASSQVAGSPHNEQFF.

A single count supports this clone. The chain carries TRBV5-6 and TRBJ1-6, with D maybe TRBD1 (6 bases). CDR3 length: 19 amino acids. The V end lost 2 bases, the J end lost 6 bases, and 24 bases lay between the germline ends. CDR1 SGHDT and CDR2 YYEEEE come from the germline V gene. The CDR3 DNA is TGTGCCAGCAGCTTTGATTTAATTACCGGGGGGCCCCTTAATTCACCCCTCCACTTT. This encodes CASSFDLITGGPLNSPLHF.

CDR3 protein: CASSVTSGTPNEQFF. The CDR3 region has the DNA TGTGCCAGCAGCGTTACTAGCGGGACGCCCAATGAGCAGTTCTTC. The V call is TRBV9, the J call TRBJ2-1; TRBD2 aligns across 10 bases. The CDR3 sequence is 15 residues long. Germline-derived CDR1 and CDR2 are SGDLS and YYNGEE. With V trimmed by 2 bases and J by 6 bases, 5 bases remained unmatched.

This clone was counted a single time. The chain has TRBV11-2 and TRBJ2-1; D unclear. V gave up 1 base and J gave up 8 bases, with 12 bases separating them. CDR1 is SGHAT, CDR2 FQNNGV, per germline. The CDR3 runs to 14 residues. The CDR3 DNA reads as TGTGCCAGCAGCTTAGTGAAGGAGTCGCATGAGCAGTTCTTC. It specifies CASSLVKESHEQFF.

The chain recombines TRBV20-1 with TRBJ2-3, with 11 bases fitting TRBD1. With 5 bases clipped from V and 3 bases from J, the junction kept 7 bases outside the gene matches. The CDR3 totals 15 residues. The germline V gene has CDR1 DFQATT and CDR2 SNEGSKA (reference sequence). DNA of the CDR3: TGCAGTGCTGGTGGGACAGGGGGATGGACAGATACGCAGTATTTT. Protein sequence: CSAGGTGGWTDTQYF.

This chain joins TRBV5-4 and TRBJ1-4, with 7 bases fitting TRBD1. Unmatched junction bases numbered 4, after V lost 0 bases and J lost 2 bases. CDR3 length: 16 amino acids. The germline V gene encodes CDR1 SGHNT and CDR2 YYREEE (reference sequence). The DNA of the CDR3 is TGTGCCAGCAGCTTGGACAGGGGTGCGACTAATGAAAAACTGTTTTTT. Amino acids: CASSLDRGATNEKLFF.

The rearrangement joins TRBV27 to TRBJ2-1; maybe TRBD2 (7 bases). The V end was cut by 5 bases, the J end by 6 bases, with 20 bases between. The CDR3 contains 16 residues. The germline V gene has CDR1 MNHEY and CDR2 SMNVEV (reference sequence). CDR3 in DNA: TGTGCCAGCAGTCTGGGAGTCGGGGGGCCGGGCAATGAGCAGTTCTTC. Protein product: CASSLGVGGPGNEQFF.

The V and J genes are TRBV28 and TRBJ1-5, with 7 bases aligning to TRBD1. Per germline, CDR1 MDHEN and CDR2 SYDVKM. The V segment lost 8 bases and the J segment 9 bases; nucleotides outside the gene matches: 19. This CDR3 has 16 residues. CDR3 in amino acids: CASGQTGKSRGPPQHF. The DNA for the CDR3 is TGTGCCAGCGGCCAGACAGGGAAGAGCAGGGGCCCGCCCCAGCATTTT.

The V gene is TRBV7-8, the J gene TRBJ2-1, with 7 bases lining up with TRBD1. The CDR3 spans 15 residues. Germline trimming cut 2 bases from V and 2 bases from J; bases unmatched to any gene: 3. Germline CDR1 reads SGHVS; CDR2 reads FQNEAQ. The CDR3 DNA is TGTGCCAGCAGCTTAATGGGGACAGCCTACAATGAGCAGTTCTTC. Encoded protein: CASSLMGTAYNEQFF.

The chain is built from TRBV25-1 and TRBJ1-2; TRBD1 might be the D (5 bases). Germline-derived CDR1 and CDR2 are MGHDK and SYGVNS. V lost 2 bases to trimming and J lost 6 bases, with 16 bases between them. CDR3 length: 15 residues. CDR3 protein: CASSEVKGKRNGYTF. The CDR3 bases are TGTGCCAGCAGTGAAGTCAAGGGGAAACGAAATGGCTACACCTTC.

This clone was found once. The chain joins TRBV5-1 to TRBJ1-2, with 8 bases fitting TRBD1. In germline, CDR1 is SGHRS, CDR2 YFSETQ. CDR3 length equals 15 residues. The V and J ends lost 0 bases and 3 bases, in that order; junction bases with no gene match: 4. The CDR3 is CASSLVAGGDYGYTF. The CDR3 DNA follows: TGCGCCAGCAGCTTGGTGGCAGGGGGCGACTATGGCTACACCTTC.

CDR3 in amino acids: CASSPAAGGNQPQHF. The CDR3 bases are TGTGCCAGCAGCCCCGCGGCCGGGGGTAATCAGCCCCAGCATTTT. The J gene is TRBJ1-5, the V gene TRBV7-2; D perhaps matches TRBD1 (5 bases). The CDR3 has 15 residues. V was shortened by 5 bases and J by 4 bases, with 15 bases between the two germline ends. Per the germline V gene, CDR1 is SGHTA and CDR2 is FQGNSA.

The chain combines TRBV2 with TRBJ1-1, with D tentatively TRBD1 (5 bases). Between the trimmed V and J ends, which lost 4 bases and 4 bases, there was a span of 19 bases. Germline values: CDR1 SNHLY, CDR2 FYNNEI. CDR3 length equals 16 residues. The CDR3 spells CASSGSLGGKATEAFF. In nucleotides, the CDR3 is TGTGCCAGCAGTGGGAGTTTGGGGGGTAAGGCCACTGAAGCTTTCTTT.

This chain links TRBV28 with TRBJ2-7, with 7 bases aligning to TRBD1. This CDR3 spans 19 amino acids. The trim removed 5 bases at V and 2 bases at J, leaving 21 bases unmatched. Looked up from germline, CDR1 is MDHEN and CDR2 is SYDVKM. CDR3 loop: CASSPYPGQFHFLAYEQYF. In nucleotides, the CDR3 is TGTGCCAGCAGTCCATACCCGGGACAGTTCCATTTTTTAGCCTACGAGCAGTACTTC. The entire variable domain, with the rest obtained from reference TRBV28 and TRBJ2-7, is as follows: DVKVTQSSRYLVKRTGEKVFLECVQDMDHENMFWYRQDPGLGLRLIYFSYDVKMKEKGDIPEGYSVSREKKERFSLILESASTNQTSMYLCASSPYPGQFHFLAYEQYFGPGTRLTVT.

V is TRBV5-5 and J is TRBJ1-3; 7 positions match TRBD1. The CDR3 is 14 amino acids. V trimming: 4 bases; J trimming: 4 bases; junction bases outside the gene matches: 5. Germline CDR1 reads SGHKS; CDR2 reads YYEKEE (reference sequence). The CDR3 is CASSARTGGNTIYF. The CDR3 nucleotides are TGTGCCAGCAGCGCCCGGACAGGCGGAAACACCATATATTTT.

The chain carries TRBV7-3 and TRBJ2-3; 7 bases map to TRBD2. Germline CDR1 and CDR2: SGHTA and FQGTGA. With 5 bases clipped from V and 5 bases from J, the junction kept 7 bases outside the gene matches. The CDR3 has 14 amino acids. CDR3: CASSRGDGGDTQYF. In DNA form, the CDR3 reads TGTGCCAGCAGCCGGGGGGACGGTGGAGATACGCAGTATTTT.

CDR3 nucleotides: TGCGCCAGCAGTAGAACGGACACCTACGAGCAGTACTTC. This translates into CASSRTDTYEQYF. The chain is built from TRBV10-2 and TRBJ2-7; D is perhaps TRBD1 (5 bases). The CDR3 totals 13 residues. V was trimmed by 5 bases and J by 2 bases, leaving 10 bases between them. Germline V gene data show CDR1 as WSHSY and CDR2 as SAAADI.

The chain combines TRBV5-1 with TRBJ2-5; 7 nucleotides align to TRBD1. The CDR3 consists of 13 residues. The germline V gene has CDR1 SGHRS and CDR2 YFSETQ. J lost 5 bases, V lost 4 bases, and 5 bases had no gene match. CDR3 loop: CASSTTGVETQYF. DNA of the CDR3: TGCGCCAGCAGCACAACAGGGGTGGAGACCCAGTACTTC.

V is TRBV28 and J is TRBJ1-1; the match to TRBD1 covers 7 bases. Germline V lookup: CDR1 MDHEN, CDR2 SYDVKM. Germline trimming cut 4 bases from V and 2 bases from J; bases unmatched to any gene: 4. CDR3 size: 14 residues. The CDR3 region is CASSSPGGNTEAFF. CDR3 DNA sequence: TGTGCCAGCAGTTCCCCAGGGGGAAACACTGAAGCTTTCTTT.

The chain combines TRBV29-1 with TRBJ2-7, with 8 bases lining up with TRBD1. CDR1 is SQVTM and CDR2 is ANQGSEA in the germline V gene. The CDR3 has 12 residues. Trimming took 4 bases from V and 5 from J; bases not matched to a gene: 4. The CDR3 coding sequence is TGCAGCGTTGTCGAACAGGGGGACGAGCAGTACTTC. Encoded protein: CSVVEQGDEQYF.

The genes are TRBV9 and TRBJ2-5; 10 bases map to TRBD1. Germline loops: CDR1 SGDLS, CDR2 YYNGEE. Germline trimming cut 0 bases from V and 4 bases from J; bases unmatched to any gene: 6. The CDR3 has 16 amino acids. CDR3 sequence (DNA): TGTGCCAGCAGCGTAGGACCTTGGACAGGGGGAGAGACCCAGTACTTC. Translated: CASSVGPWTGGETQYF.

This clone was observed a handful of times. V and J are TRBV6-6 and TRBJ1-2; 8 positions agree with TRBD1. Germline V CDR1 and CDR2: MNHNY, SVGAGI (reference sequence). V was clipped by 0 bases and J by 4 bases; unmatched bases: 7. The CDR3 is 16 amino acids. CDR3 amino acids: CASSYSGQGAAYGYTF. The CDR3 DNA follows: TGTGCCAGCAGTTACTCTGGGCAGGGGGCCGCCTATGGCTACACCTTC.

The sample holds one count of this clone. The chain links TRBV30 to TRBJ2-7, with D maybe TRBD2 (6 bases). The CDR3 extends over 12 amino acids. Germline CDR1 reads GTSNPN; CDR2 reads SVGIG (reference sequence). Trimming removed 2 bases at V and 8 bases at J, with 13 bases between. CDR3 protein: CAWSSAGFKQYF. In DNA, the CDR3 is TGTGCCTGGAGTTCGGCGGGATTTAAGCAGTACTTC.

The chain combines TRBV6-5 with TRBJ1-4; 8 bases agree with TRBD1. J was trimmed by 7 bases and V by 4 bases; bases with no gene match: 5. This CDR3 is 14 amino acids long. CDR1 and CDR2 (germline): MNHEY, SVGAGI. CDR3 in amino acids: CASSFGTGPEKLFF. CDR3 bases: TGTGCCAGCAGTTTCGGGACAGGCCCTGAAAAACTGTTTTTT.

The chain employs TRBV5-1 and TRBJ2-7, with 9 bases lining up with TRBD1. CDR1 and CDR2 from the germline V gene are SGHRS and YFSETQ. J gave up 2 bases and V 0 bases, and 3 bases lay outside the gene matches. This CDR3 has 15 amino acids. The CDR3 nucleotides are TGCGCCAGCAGCTTGGCCGGGACAGGGACCTACGAGCAGTACTTC. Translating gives CASSLAGTGTYEQYF. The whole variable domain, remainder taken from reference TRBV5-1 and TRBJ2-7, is KAGVTQTPRYLIKTRGQQVTLSCSPISGHRSVSWYQQTPGQGLQFLFEYFSETQRNKGNFPGRFSGRQFSNSRSEMNVSTLELGDSALYLCASSLAGTGTYEQYFGPGTRLTVT.

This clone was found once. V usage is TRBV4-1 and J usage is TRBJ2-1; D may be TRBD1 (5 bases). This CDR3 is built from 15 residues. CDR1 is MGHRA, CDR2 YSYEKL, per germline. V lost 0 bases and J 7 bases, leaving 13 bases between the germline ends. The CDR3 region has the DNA TGCGCCAGCAGCCAAGAAGGGCAGGGTAGGAATGAGCAGTTCTTC. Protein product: CASSQEGQGRNEQFF.

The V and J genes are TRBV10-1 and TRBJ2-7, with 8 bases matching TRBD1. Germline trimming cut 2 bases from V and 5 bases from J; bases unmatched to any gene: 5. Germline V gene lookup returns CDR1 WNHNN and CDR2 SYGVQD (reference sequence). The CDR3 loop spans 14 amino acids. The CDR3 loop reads CASSEGQGFNEQYF. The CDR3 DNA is TGCGCCAGCAGTGAGGGACAGGGTTTCAACGAGCAGTACTTC.